Below, 20 T cell receptor beta chains from the same sample are listed, as sequenced in a study of cytomegalovirus exposure and HLA in healthy donors. The study ran its PCR with 60 Vbeta and 13 Jbeta primers. This table comes from immunoSEQ multiplex PCR, and its TCRdb copy is limited to in-frame clones, with some not included. Here the sample spans some 170,000 clones, 55% to 75% being singletons. The specimen sequenced was PBMCs. Source of these receptors: a human donor in good health.

The chain couples TRBV25-1 to TRBJ2-7; D gene uncertain. CDR1 is MGHDK, CDR2 SYGVNS, per germline. Trimming took 7 bases from V and 0 from J, leaving 10 bases between them. This CDR3 is built from 13 residues. CDR3 sequence: CASIQTDSYEQYF. The DNA for the CDR3 is TGTGCCAGCATTCAGACTGACTCCTACGAGCAGTACTTC.

The rearrangement links TRBV29-1 to TRBJ2-3; the match to TRBD2 covers 13 bases. The CDR3 has 13 residues. With 8 bases clipped from V and 8 bases from J, the junction kept 7 bases outside the gene matches. Per the germline V gene, CDR1 is SQVTM and CDR2 is ANQGSEA. The CDR3 DNA reads TGCAGCCTACTAGCGGGGGGGCAGGGTACGCAGTATTTT. Translating gives CSLLAGGQGTQYF.

The rearrangement uses TRBV4-1 and TRBJ1-3; no firm D call. With 3 bases removed from V and 4 bases from J, the gap between germline ends came to 13 bases. The CDR3 length is 15 residues. In germline, CDR1 is MGHRA, CDR2 YSYEKL. The CDR3 bases are TGCGCCAGCAGCCAGCCCCTCGGAGCAGGAAACACCATATATTTT. Residues: CASSQPLGAGNTIYF.

This clone was counted only a few times. The J gene is TRBJ1-2, the V gene TRBV4-1; D is ambiguous. The germline V gene encodes CDR1 MGHRA and CDR2 YSYEKL. The length of the CDR3 is 14 residues. V was trimmed by 0 bases and J by 7 bases, leaving 12 bases between them. CDR3 sequence (DNA): TGCGCCAGCAGCCAAGATGAGGCCAGTCTTGGCTACACCTTC. This sequence encodes CASSQDEASLGYTF.

The gene calls are TRBV5-8 and TRBJ2-2; 7 bases align to TRBD2. Germline CDR1 reads SGHTS; CDR2 reads YDEGEE. This CDR3 comprises 15 residues. Trimming took 4 bases from V and 4 from J; bases not matched to a gene: 7. In nucleotides, the CDR3 is TGTGCCAGCAGCCTCAAGACTAGCCCCACCGGGGAGCTGTTTTTT. Translating gives CASSLKTSPTGELFF.

CDR3 loop: CASSQGGAYEQYF. CDR3 bases: TGTGCCAGCAGTCAGGGGGGAGCCTACGAGCAGTACTTC. V and J are TRBV5-4 and TRBJ2-7; D is possibly TRBD1 (7 bases). Germline lookup yields CDR1 SGHNT and CDR2 YYREEE (reference sequence). Trimming stripped 5 bases from V and 2 bases from J, with 11 bases between. The CDR3 has 13 residues.

J is TRBJ1-5 and V is TRBV13; the match to TRBD1 covers 7 bases. The CDR3 runs to 12 residues. Per germline, CDR1 PRHDT and CDR2 FYEKMQ (reference sequence). Trimming took 5 bases from V and 9 from J; bases not matched to a gene: 4. CDR3 protein: CASSTRTGPQHF. In DNA form, the CDR3 reads TGTGCCAGCAGCACCCGGACAGGGCCCCAGCATTTT.

On this clone: Within the sample, other DNA sequences also encode this same CDR3. J is TRBJ1-1 and V is TRBV19, with D possibly TRBD1 on 5 matching bases. Germline values: CDR1 LNHDA, CDR2 SQIVND (reference sequence). Trimming pared 1 base from V and 7 bases from J, leaving 7 bases between. The CDR3 totals 12 residues. The chain's CDR3 is CASSIGQIEAFF. DNA for the CDR3: TGTGCCAGTAGTATAGGACAGATTGAAGCTTTCTTT.

The J gene is TRBJ2-1, the V gene TRBV9; possible D gene TRBD2, 5 bases. Germline V gene sequence: CDR1 SGDLS, CDR2 YYNGEE. The length of the CDR3 is 13 residues. The ends were cut back, 0 bases at V and 9 bases at J, with 10 bases in the middle. CDR3 sequence: CASSVVASSEQFF. The CDR3 nucleotides are TGTGCCAGCAGCGTAGTAGCGAGTAGTGAGCAGTTCTTC.

The chain employs TRBV20-1 and TRBJ2-7; 7 bases are a match to TRBD2. Germline-derived CDR1 and CDR2 are DFQATT and SNEGSKA (reference sequence). CDR3 size: 11 residues. Germline trimming cut 8 bases from V and 7 bases from J; bases unmatched to any gene: 8. The CDR3, as DNA: TGCAGTCCAACTAGCGATCGGGAGCAGTACTTC. Amino acid sequence: CSPTSDREQYF.

V is TRBV5-5 and J is TRBJ2-7; 10 nucleotides agree with TRBD1. Trimming removed 6 bases from V and 3 bases from J; junction bases left unmatched: 9. The CDR3 sequence is 15 residues long. Germline assignment: CDR1 SGHKS and CDR2 YYEKEE (reference sequence). Here the CDR3 reads CASNTIGQGDYEQYF. CDR3 DNA sequence: TGTGCCAGCAACACGATAGGACAGGGGGACTACGAGCAGTACTTC.

The chain carries TRBV18 and TRBJ2-7; weak D call: TRBD2 (5 bases). The CDR3 runs to 11 residues. The germline gives CDR1 KGHSH, CDR2 LQKENI. Trimming stripped 8 bases from V and 0 bases from J, with 5 bases between. The CDR3 DNA follows: TGTGCCAGCCGGGACTCCTACGAGCAGTACTTC. This encodes CASRDSYEQYF.

This clone was detected a few times. The CDR3 loop reads CASSYSGGASYNEQFF. The CDR3 DNA reads TGTGCCAGCAGTTACTCCGGCGGGGCCTCCTACAATGAGCAGTTCTTC. The chain carries TRBV6-5 and TRBJ2-1, with TRBD2 as a possible D gene (6 bases). The ends were cut back, 0 bases at V and 0 bases at J, with 9 bases in the middle. Germline V gene lookup returns CDR1 MNHEY and CDR2 SVGAGI. The CDR3 spans 16 residues.

Comment on this clone: Other DNA sequences in the same sample also yield this CDR3. V is TRBV7-3 and J is TRBJ2-5; D ambiguous. Deletions cut 2 bases from V and 4 bases from J, with 5 bases between. Germline V gene sequence: CDR1 SGHTA, CDR2 FQGTGA. The CDR3 extends over 12 amino acids. CDR3 sequence (DNA): TGTGCCAGCAGCTTAGCCGGAGAGACCCAGTACTTC. Its translation: CASSLAGETQYF.

In DNA, the CDR3 is TGTGCCAGCACCCAGACAGGGAACACCGGGGAGCTGTTTTTT. It translates to CASTQTGNTGELFF. This sequence joins TRBV2 and TRBJ2-2; possibly TRBD1 for D (6 bases). The germline V gene encodes CDR1 SNHLY and CDR2 FYNNEI. This CDR3 region has 14 residues. V was clipped by 7 bases and J by 1 base, with 10 bases between them.

This rearrangement joins TRBV6-6 to TRBJ1-1; TRBD1 is a possible D gene (5 bases). This CDR3 has 15 residues. V was trimmed by 2 bases and J by 3 bases, leaving 13 bases between them. Germline lookup yields CDR1 MNHNY and CDR2 SVGAGI (reference sequence). CDR3 bases: TGTGCCAGCAGTTACCAGGGTGGAGGGCACACTGAAGCTTTCTTT. This encodes CASSYQGGGHTEAFF.

This clone was seen only once. The chain couples TRBV10-3 to TRBJ1-1, with D possibly matching TRBD1 (5 bases). The CDR3 spans 13 residues. V lost 9 bases and J lost 1, with 12 bases in between. Germline-derived CDR1 and CDR2 are ENHRY and SYGVKD. The CDR3 protein is CAMSTQGNTEAFF. As DNA, the CDR3 is TGTGCCATGAGCACCCAGGGGAACACTGAAGCTTTCTTT.

The rearrangement joins TRBV11-3 to TRBJ2-5; weak D call: TRBD1 (5 bases). Per germline, CDR1 SGHNT and CDR2 YENEEA. V was shortened by 1 base and J by 0 bases, with 12 bases between the two germline ends. This CDR3 has 16 residues. This CDR3 is CASSLGPDSHQETQYF. The DNA of the CDR3 is TGTGCCAGCAGCTTAGGGCCAGACAGCCACCAAGAGACCCAGTACTTC.

The chain has TRBV9 and TRBJ2-7, with D perhaps TRBD1 (5 bases). Germline V gene lookup returns CDR1 SGDLS and CDR2 YYNGEE. The CDR3 consists of 14 residues. The ends were cut back, 0 bases at V and 4 bases at J, with 11 bases in the middle. The CDR3 sequence: CASSVAGNGYEQYF. CDR3 sequence (DNA): TGTGCCAGCAGCGTAGCAGGGAACGGTTACGAGCAGTACTTC.

The rearrangement joins TRBV2 to TRBJ2-1; 10 bases fit TRBD1. After removal of 10 bases from V and 6 bases from J, the junction contained 3 bases not matched to a gene. CDR1 is SNHLY, CDR2 FYNNEI, per germline. The CDR3 runs 12 residues. This CDR3 is CATGQGGNEQFF. Written as DNA, the CDR3 is TGTGCCACCGGACAGGGGGGCAATGAGCAGTTCTTC.